One and the same sample provided the 30 T cell receptor beta chains below, sequenced in a study of T cells after yellow fever vaccination. TCRdb reprocessed the 5' RACE reads with MiXCR, giving one entry per CDR3 protein. Among 140,000 to 150,000 distinct CDR3 sequences listed, 6.6% were seen once. The material was CD4+ T cells sorted from PBMCs, obtained 10 days after the yellow fever booster vaccination. The receptors stem from a man aged 25-40 years who received the YFV17D yellow fever vaccine.

This clonotype was counted at least ten times. J is TRBJ2-1 and V is TRBV7-2; TRBD2 agrees at 12 bases. The CDR3 has 15 amino acids. Germline CDR1 reads SGHTA; CDR2 reads FQGNSA. Germline trimming cut 1 base from V and 10 bases from J; bases unmatched to any gene: 5. CDR3 nucleotide sequence: TGTGCCAGCAGCTTAGTTTTTCTAGCGGGAGGGGAGCAGTTCTTC. It translates to CASSLVFLAGGEQFF.

This clonotype was recorded at least ten times. The gene calls are TRBV5-1 and TRBJ2-7, with TRBD2 as a possible D gene (5 bases). This CDR3 is built from 15 residues. Trimming stripped 0 bases from V and 2 bases from J, with 12 bases between. Germline CDR1 is SGHRS and CDR2 is YFSETQ. CDR3 sequence (DNA): TGCGCCAGCAGCTTGGACACCACTAGTCCCTACGAGCAGTACTTC. Translation: CASSLDTTSPYEQYF.

At least ten counts were recorded for this clonotype. The V and J genes are TRBV5-6 and TRBJ2-5; D is perhaps TRBD1 (5 bases). The CDR3 is made up of 16 amino acids. With 1 base removed from V and 2 bases from J, the gap between germline ends came to 15 bases. Germline-derived CDR1 and CDR2 are SGHDT and YYEEEE. The CDR3 bases are TGTGCCAGCAGCTTGTACGGCCCAGGGCCACAAGAGACCCAGTACTTC. Protein product: CASSLYGPGPQETQYF.

This clonotype turned up a few times. This sequence joins TRBV27 and TRBJ2-4; 10 bases are a match to TRBD2. The CDR3 loop spans 16 amino acids. Germline assignment: CDR1 MNHEY and CDR2 SMNVEV (reference sequence). The V gene end was trimmed by 2 bases and the J gene end by 7 bases; junction bases not matched to a gene: 8. The chain's CDR3 is CASSLRAGGARNIQYF. In nucleotides, the CDR3 is TGTGCCAGCAGTTTACGAGCGGGAGGGGCTCGGAACATTCAGTACTTC.

There are many counts of this clonotype. The chain joins TRBV10-3 to TRBJ2-7; 8 bases agree with TRBD2. The trim removed 0 bases at V and 5 bases at J, leaving 6 bases unmatched. Germline assignment: CDR1 ENHRY and CDR2 SYGVKD. This CDR3 region has 15 residues. The CDR3 bases are TGTGCCATCAGTGAGTCGGTAGCGGGAAAACACGAGCAGTACTTC. Translation: CAISESVAGKHEQYF.

This clonotype showed up many times. Here the CDR3 reads CAIRDSQETQYF. The CDR3 DNA reads as TGTGCCATCAGGGATAGCCAAGAGACCCAGTACTTC. J is TRBJ2-5 and V is TRBV10-3; D gene uncertain. From germline, CDR1 is ENHRY and CDR2 SYGVKD. The CDR3 contains 12 residues. V lost 6 bases, J lost 1 base, and 6 bases lay in between.

The table lists this clonotype with many counts. The genes are TRBV9 and TRBJ1-6; D is possibly TRBD1 (6 bases). The ends were cut back, 4 bases at V and 5 bases at J, with 10 bases in the middle. CDR1 SGDLS and CDR2 YYNGEE come from the germline V gene. The CDR3 consists of 14 residues. The chain's CDR3 is CASSTGTNNSPLHF. The CDR3 DNA sequence: TGTGCCAGCAGCACCGGGACAAATAATTCACCCCTCCACTTT. Full variable domain (missing parts from reference TRBV9 and TRBJ1-6): DSGVTQTPKHLITATGQRVTLRCSPRSGDLSVYWYQQSLDQGLQFLIQYYNGEERAKGNILERFSAQQFPDLHSELNLSSLELGDSALYFCASSTGTNNSPLHFGNGTRLTVT.

This clonotype was observed at least ten times. The gene calls are TRBV3-1 and TRBJ2-7; the match to TRBD1 covers 10 bases. Germline assignment: CDR1 LGHDT and CDR2 YNNKEL (reference sequence). CDR3 length: 14 amino acids. Unmatched junction bases numbered 7, after V lost 6 bases and J lost 5 bases. The CDR3 spells CASRTTGGGNEQYF. Written as DNA, the CDR3 is TGTGCCAGCAGGACGACAGGGGGCGGGAACGAGCAGTACTTC.

This clonotype was detected many times. V gene TRBV11-2 combines with J gene TRBJ2-7, with 14 bases fitting TRBD2. Germline CDR1 and CDR2: SGHAT and FQNNGV. The ends lost 6 bases at V and 0 bases at J; junction bases unmatched: 10. This CDR3 spans 18 amino acids. The CDR3 here is CASSRTSGRWKSSYEQYF. CDR3 bases: TGTGCCAGCAGTCGGACTAGCGGGAGGTGGAAGAGCTCCTACGAGCAGTACTTC.

Only a few counts were recorded for this clonotype. This chain's CDR3 is CASNERTGIRFEQYF. In nucleotides, the CDR3 is TGTGCCAGCAACGAACGGACAGGGATTCGATTCGAGCAGTACTTC. The chain is built from TRBV7-2 and TRBJ2-7; the match to TRBD1 covers 8 bases. Germline values: CDR1 SGHTA, CDR2 FQGNSA. CDR3 size: 15 residues. V lost 7 bases to trimming and J lost 6 bases; unmatched junction nucleotides: 14.

The chain links TRBV28 to TRBJ2-7; 10 bases agree with TRBD1. J lost 1 base, V lost 7 bases, and 7 bases had no gene match. The CDR3 length is 15 residues. Germline CDR1 and CDR2: MDHEN and SYDVKM. CDR3 bases: TGTGCCAGCATAGTGGCGGGACAGGGGTCCTACGAGCAGTACTTC. Encoded protein: CASIVAGQGSYEQYF.

This clonotype was counted ten times or more. J is TRBJ2-2 and V is TRBV5-1, with no clear D. The V gene lost 4 bases and the J gene lost 6 bases, with 13 bases spanning the gap. Germline values: CDR1 SGHRS, CDR2 YFSETQ. CDR3 length equals 14 residues. CDR3 nucleotides: TGCGCCAGCAGCCAAGGGTCGGTCGCCGGGGAGCTGTTTTTT. Amino acids: CASSQGSVAGELFF. The complete variable domain, with remaining parts taken from reference TRBV5-1 and TRBJ2-2, reads KAGVTQTPRYLIKTRGQQVTLSCSPISGHRSVSWYQQTPGQGLQFLFEYFSETQRNKGNFPGRFSGRQFSNSRSEMNVSTLELGDSALYLCASSQGSVAGELFFGEGSRLTVL.

Many counts were recorded for this clonotype. As DNA, the CDR3 is TGCGCCAGCACGACCGGGACAGGGGGCAATGAGCAGTTCTTC. Protein: CASTTGTGGNEQFF. This chain uses TRBV5-1 with TRBJ2-1, with 11 bases lining up with TRBD1. Germline CDR1 and CDR2: SGHRS and YFSETQ. After removal of 6 bases from V and 6 bases from J, the junction contained 5 bases not matched to a gene. This CDR3 spans 14 amino acids.

This clonotype has more than one count but fewer than ten. The rearrangement links TRBV5-5 to TRBJ2-1; D call uncertain. Germline V gene lookup returns CDR1 SGHKS and CDR2 YYEKEE (reference sequence). V shed 0 bases and J shed 10 bases, with 14 bases lying between them. The CDR3 is made up of 14 amino acids. This chain's CDR3 is CASSLDPGVNEQFF. In DNA form, the CDR3 reads TGTGCCAGCAGCTTGGACCCAGGCGTCAACGAGCAGTTCTTC.

This clonotype showed up just a few times. V and J are TRBV7-9 and TRBJ2-1, with D hard to call. The germline gives CDR1 SEHNR, CDR2 FQNEAQ (reference sequence). CDR3 length: 13 amino acids. V shed 7 bases and J shed 12 bases, with 19 bases lying between them. The CDR3 here is CASNHPAQAGQFF. For the CDR3, the DNA is TGTGCCAGCAACCACCCCGCCCAGGCCGGGCAGTTCTTC.

This clonotype was seen repeatedly, ten times or more. The chain joins TRBV12-3 or TRBV12-4 to TRBJ2-7; D is unresolved. Trimming took 4 bases from V and 2 from J, leaving 15 bases between them. CDR3 length: 15 residues. The CDR3 nucleotides are TGTGCCAGCAGTTCCAGAGAGAGTATAACCTACGAGCAGTACTTC. Residues: CASSSRESITYEQYF.

As to this clonotype: Given a much more abundant clone one base away, this may be a read error. The chain employs TRBV12-3 or TRBV12-4 and TRBJ2-1, with D tentatively TRBD1 or TRBD2 (5 bases each). The CDR3 spans 15 residues. The V end was cut by 7 bases, the J end by 7 bases, with 20 bases between. The CDR3 protein is CASTPRERAFNEQFF. The CDR3 DNA is TGTGCCAGCACCCCCAGGGAGAGGGCCTTTAATGAGCAGTTCTTC.

The V gene is TRBV6-5, the J gene TRBJ1-1; D is perhaps TRBD1 (5 bases). The CDR3 has 14 amino acids. Germline lookup yields CDR1 MNHEY and CDR2 SVGAGI. Deletions cut 3 bases from V and 1 base from J, with 9 bases between. CDR3 coding DNA: TGTGCCAGCAGTTATGGGGGTACGAACACTGAAGCTTTCTTT. It encodes CASSYGGTNTEAFF.

The chain links TRBV7-2 to TRBJ2-1; 8 bases map to TRBD2. Germline loops: CDR1 SGHTA, CDR2 FQGNSA. With 5 bases clipped from V and 6 bases from J, the junction kept 12 bases outside the gene matches. The CDR3 has 16 amino acids. CDR3: CASSQGVGRAANEQFF. CDR3 nucleotide sequence: TGTGCCAGCAGCCAAGGAGTCGGGAGGGCTGCCAATGAGCAGTTCTTC. Together with reference TRBV7-2 and TRBJ2-1, the CDR3 gives the full variable domain: GAGVSQSPSNKVTEKGKDVELRCDPISGHTALYWYRQSLGQGLEFLIYFQGNSAPDKSGLPSDRFSAERTGGSVSTLTIQRTQQEDSAVYLCASSQGVGRAANEQFFGPGTRLTVL.

This clonotype was detected a few times. The chain combines TRBV30 with TRBJ1-5; perhaps TRBD1 as D (6 bases). Germline CDR1 is GTSNPN and CDR2 is SVGIG (reference sequence). The length of the CDR3 is 13 residues. The ends were cut back, 2 bases at V and 5 bases at J, with 10 bases in the middle. The CDR3 DNA sequence: TGTGCCTGGAGTTACAGGGACGATCAGCCCCAGCATTTT. Its protein is CAWSYRDDQPQHF.

This clonotype showed up many times. The V gene is TRBV7-8, the J gene TRBJ1-6, with D perhaps TRBD1 (5 bases). Trimming pared 5 bases from V and 4 bases from J, leaving 18 bases between. Germline V gene lookup returns CDR1 SGHVS and CDR2 FQNEAQ. The CDR3 sequence is 17 residues long. For the CDR3, the DNA is TGTGCCAGCAGCAACTGGGGGGTCAGCCCTTATAATTCACCCCTCCACTTT. This codes for CASSNWGVSPYNSPLHF.

The CDR3 DNA follows: TGCGCCAGCAGATGGACTAGCGGGAACACCGGGGAGCTGTTTTTT. This gives the protein CASRWTSGNTGELFF. J is TRBJ2-2 and V is TRBV5-1, with 10 bases matching TRBD2. The CDR3 sequence is 15 residues long. V lost 5 bases to trimming and J lost 1 base; unmatched junction nucleotides: 2. Germline lookup yields CDR1 SGHRS and CDR2 YFSETQ.

The table lists this clonotype with a few counts. In DNA, the CDR3 is TGTGCCAGCTCACCACGGGGCGGGAGGTCCTACGAGCAGTACTTC. Encoded protein: CASSPRGGRSYEQYF. This chain links TRBV18 with TRBJ2-7, with 8 bases that match TRBD2. Losses at the gene ends were 1 base for V and 1 base for J; bases not matched to a gene: 3. The germline gives CDR1 KGHSH, CDR2 LQKENI. The CDR3 length is 15 residues. Full variable domain (remainder filled in from reference TRBV18 and TRBJ2-7): NAGVMQNPRHLVRRRGQEARLRCSPMKGHSHVYWYRQLPEEGLKFMVYLQKENIIDESGMPKERFSAEFPKEGPSILRIQQVVRGDSAAYFCASSPRGGRSYEQYFGPGTRLTVT.

In this sample, this clonotype turned up many times. V is TRBV5-1 and J is TRBJ2-5; 9 bases map to TRBD2. Per germline, CDR1 SGHRS and CDR2 YFSETQ. After removal of 1 base from V and 1 base from J, the junction contained 11 bases not matched to a gene. The CDR3 totals 18 residues. CDR3 DNA sequence: TGCGCCAGCAGCTTGTTCGCGGGAGGGTCTGGGGCCCAAGAGACCCAGTACTTC. It translates to CASSLFAGGSGAQETQYF. The entire variable domain, with the rest obtained from reference TRBV5-1 and TRBJ2-5, is as follows: KAGVTQTPRYLIKTRGQQVTLSCSPISGHRSVSWYQQTPGQGLQFLFEYFSETQRNKGNFPGRFSGRQFSNSRSEMNVSTLELGDSALYLCASSLFAGGSGAQETQYFGPGTRLLVL.

This clonotype was recorded at least ten times. The V call is TRBV29-1, the J call TRBJ2-3; D is ambiguous. Germline CDR1 reads SQVTM; CDR2 reads ANQGSEA. V lost 0 bases and J lost 3, with 4 bases in between. This CDR3 has 12 amino acids. The CDR3 is CSVEEVTDTQYF. CDR3 nucleotides: TGCAGCGTTGAAGAGGTTACAGATACGCAGTATTTT.

This clonotype showed up many times. CDR3 loop: CSAVKGLSPYNEQFF. CDR3 DNA sequence: TGCAGTGCAGTCAAGGGGCTGAGCCCCTACAATGAGCAGTTCTTC. The chain has TRBV20-1 and TRBJ2-1; possible D gene TRBD1, 5 bases. Germline V gene sequence: CDR1 DFQATT, CDR2 SNEGSKA (reference sequence). CDR3 length: 15 residues. Trimming removed 6 bases from V and 2 bases from J, with 17 bases in between.

V and J are TRBV20-1 and TRBJ2-1; 8 bases are shared with TRBD2. Germline V gives CDR1 DFQATT, CDR2 SNEGSKA (reference sequence). Unmatched junction bases numbered 5, after V lost 0 bases and J lost 13 bases. The CDR3 is 12 residues long. This CDR3 is CSARDFGGDQFF. CDR3 nucleotides: TGCAGTGCTAGAGATTTCGGGGGGGACCAGTTCTTC.

This clonotype was observed many times. The genes are TRBV5-1 and TRBJ2-1; perhaps TRBD1 as D (6 bases). The V gene lost 3 bases and the J gene lost 2 bases, with 15 bases spanning the gap. Germline V lookup: CDR1 SGHRS, CDR2 YFSETQ. The CDR3 has 16 amino acids. The CDR3 DNA reads as TGCGCCAGCAGCTGGGGTTTGGGGGCTACCTACAATGAGCAGTTCTTC. Its protein product is CASSWGLGATYNEQFF.

This clonotype was observed at least ten times. This sequence joins TRBV21-1 and TRBJ2-7. TRBV21-1 is a pseudogene. The CDR3 sequence is 10 residues long. CDR3 protein: CASRSYEQYF. The CDR3 DNA reads TGTGCCAGCAGGTCGTACGAGCAGTACTTC.

Ten or more counts support this clonotype. The chain combines TRBV6-2 or TRBV6-3 with TRBJ2-2; no firm D call. This CDR3 contains 15 residues. In germline, CDR1 is MNHEY, CDR2 SVGEGT. The V and J ends lost 2 bases and 1 base respectively, with 8 bases between them. The CDR3 sequence: CASSYVARNTGELFF. Written as DNA, the CDR3 is TGTGCCAGCAGTTACGTTGCGCGGAACACCGGGGAGCTGTTTTTT.